Sequencing of this T cell receptor beta chain was carried out in a study of cytomegalovirus exposure and HLA in healthy donors. At the level of the study: The same platform used for the 666 first-cohort repertoires was also used for the roughly 130 validation repertoires, as a later analysis reported.

Here immunoSEQ multiplex PCR was the method, and the copy in TCRdb shows in-frame clones only, minus some. The table records some 240,000 clones, 75% to 90% of them present only once. The donors formed part of the 120-subject validation cohort, distinct from the 666-subject first cohort. The germline V gene has CDR1 SGHTA and CDR2 FQGNSA. V was shortened by 3 bases and J by 1 base, with 12 bases between the two germline ends. This CDR3 spans 15 amino acids. The rearrangement joins TRBV7-2 to TRBJ2-5; D is possibly TRBD1 (5 bases). Specimen: PBMCs. The TCR comes from a woman under 30 in good health and CMV-seronegative. The CDR3 region is CASSLLGASQETQYF. The CDR3 DNA reads as TGTGCCAGCAGCTTGTTAGGGGCCAGCCAAGAGACCCAGTACTTC.